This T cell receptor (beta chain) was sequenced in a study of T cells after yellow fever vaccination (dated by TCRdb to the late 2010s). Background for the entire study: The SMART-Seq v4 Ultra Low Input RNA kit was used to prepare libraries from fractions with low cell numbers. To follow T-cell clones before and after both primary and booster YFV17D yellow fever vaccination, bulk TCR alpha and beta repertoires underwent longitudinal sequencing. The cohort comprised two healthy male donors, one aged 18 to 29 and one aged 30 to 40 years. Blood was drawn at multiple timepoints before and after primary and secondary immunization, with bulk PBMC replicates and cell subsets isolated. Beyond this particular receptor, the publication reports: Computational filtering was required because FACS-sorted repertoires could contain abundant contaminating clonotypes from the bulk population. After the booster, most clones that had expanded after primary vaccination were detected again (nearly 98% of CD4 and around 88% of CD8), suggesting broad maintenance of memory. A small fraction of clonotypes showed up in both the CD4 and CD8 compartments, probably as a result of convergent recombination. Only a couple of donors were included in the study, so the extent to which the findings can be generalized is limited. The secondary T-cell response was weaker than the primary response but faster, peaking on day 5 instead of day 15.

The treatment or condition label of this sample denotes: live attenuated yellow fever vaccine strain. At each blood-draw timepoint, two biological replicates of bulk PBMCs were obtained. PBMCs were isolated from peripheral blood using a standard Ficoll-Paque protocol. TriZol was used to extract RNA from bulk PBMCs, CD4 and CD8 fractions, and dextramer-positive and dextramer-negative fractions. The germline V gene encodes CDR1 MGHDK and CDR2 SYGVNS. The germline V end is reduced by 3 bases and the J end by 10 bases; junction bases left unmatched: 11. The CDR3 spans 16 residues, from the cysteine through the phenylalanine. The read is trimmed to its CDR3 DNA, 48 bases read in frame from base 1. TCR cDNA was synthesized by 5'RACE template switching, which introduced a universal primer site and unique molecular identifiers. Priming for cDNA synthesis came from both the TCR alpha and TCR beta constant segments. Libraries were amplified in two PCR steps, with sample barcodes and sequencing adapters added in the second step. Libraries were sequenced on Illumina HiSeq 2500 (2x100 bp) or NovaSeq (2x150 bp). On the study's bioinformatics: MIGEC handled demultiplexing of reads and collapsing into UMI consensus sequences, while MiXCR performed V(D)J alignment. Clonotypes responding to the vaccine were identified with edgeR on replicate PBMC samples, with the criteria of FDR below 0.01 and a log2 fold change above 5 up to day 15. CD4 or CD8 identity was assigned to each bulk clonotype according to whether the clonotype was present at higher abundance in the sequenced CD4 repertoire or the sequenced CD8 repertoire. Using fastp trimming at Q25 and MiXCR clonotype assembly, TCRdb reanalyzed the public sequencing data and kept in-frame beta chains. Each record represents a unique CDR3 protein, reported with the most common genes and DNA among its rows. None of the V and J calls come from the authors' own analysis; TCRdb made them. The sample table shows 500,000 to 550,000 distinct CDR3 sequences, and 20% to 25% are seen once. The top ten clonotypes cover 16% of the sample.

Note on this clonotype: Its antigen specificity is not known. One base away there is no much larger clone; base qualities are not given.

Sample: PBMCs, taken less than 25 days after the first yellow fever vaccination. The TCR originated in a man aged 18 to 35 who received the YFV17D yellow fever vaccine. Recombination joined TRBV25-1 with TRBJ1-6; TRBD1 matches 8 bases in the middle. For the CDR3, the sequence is CASSDSGGQAGSPLHF. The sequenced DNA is TGTGCCAGCAGTGATTCGGGGGGACAGGCGGGCTCACCCCTCCACTTT.